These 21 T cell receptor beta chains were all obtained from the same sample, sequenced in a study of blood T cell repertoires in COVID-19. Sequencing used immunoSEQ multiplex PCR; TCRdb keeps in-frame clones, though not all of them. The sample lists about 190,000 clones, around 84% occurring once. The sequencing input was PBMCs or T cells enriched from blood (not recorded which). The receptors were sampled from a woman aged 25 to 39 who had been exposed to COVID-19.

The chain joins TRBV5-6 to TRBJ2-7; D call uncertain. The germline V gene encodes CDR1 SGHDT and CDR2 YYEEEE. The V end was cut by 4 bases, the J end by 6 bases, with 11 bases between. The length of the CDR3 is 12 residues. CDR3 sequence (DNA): TGTGCCAGCAGCGCCGGGTGGTCCGAGCAGTACTTC. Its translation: CASSAGWSEQYF.

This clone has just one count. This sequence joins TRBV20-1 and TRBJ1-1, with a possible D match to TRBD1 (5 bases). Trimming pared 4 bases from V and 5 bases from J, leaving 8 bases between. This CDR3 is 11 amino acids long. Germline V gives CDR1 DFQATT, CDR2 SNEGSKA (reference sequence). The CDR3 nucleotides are TGCAGTGCTACGGGGACTACTGAAGCTTTCTTT. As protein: CSATGTTEAFF.

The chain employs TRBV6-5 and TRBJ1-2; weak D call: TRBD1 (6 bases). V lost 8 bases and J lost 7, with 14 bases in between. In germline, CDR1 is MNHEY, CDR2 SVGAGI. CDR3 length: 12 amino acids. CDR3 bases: TGTGCCAGCGGGGTAACAGGGTTTGGCTACACCTTC. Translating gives CASGVTGFGYTF.

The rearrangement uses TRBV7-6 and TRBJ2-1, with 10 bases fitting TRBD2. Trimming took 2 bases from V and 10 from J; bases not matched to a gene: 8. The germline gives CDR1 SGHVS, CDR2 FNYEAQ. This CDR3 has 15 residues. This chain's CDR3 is CASSLLGTSDAEQFF. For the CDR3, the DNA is TGTGCCAGCAGCTTACTTGGGACTAGCGACGCCGAGCAGTTCTTC.

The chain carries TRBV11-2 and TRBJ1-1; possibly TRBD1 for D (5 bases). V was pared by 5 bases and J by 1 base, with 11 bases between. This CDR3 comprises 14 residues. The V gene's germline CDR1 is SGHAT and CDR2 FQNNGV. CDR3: CASSTRGGNTEAFF. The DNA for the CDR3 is TGTGCCAGCAGCACCCGGGGGGGGAACACTGAAGCTTTCTTT.

The CDR3 sequence: CASSNLDRNYGYTF. For the CDR3, the DNA is TGTGCCAGTAGTAATCTCGACAGGAACTATGGCTACACCTTC. The chain couples TRBV19 to TRBJ1-2, with D perhaps matching TRBD1 (6 bases). Germline values: CDR1 LNHDA, CDR2 SQIVND (reference sequence). The V gene lost 4 bases and the J gene lost 2 bases, with 11 bases spanning the gap. CDR3 length: 14 residues.

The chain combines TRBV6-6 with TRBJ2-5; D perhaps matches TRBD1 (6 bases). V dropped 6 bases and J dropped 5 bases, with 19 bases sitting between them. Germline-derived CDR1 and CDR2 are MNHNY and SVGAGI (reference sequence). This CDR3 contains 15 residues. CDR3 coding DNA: TGTGCCAGCAGAGAAGGACAGTTGACCGCGGAGACCCAGTACTTC. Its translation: CASREGQLTAETQYF.

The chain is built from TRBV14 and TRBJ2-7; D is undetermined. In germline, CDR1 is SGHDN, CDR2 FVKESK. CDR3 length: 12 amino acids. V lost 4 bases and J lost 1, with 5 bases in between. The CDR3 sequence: CASSPPSYEQYF. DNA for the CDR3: TGTGCCAGCAGCCCCCCTTCCTACGAGCAGTACTTC.

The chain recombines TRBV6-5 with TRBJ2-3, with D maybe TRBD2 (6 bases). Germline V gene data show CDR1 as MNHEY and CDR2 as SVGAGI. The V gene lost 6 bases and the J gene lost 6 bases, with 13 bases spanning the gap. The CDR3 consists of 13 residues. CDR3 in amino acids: CASRLNGGDTQYF. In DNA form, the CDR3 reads TGTGCCAGCAGGCTTAACGGGGGTGATACGCAGTATTTT.

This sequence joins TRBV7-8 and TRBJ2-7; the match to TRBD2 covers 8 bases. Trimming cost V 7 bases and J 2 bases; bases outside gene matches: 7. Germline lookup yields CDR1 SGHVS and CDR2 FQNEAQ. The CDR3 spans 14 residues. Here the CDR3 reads CASTQRGNAYEQYF. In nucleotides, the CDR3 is TGTGCCAGCACCCAGCGGGGGAACGCCTACGAGCAGTACTTC.

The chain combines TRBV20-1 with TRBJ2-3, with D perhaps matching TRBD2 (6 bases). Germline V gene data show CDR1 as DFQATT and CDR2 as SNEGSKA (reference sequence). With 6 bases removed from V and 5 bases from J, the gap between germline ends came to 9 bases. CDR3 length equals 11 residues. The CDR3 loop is CSAGRGDTQYF. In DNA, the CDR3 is TGCAGTGCGGGGCGGGGAGATACGCAGTATTTT.

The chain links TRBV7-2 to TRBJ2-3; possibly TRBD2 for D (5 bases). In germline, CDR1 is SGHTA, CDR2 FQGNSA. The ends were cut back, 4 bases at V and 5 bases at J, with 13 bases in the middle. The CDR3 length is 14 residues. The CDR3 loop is CASSSGIAEDTQYF. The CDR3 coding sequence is TGTGCCAGCAGCTCGGGAATCGCAGAAGATACGCAGTATTTT.

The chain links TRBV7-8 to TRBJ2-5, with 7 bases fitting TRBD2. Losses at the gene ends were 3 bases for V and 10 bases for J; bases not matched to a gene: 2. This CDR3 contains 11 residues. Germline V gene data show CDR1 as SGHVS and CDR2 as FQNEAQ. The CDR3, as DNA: TGTGCCAGCAGCTTGGGAGGGAGCCAGTACTTC. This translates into CASSLGGSQYF.

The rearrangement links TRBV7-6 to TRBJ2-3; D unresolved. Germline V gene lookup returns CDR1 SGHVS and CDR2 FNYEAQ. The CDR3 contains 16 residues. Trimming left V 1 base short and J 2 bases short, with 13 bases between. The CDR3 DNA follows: TGTGCCAGCAGCTTAGGTCCCGGCGGCCACACAGATACGCAGTATTTT. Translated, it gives CASSLGPGGHTDTQYF. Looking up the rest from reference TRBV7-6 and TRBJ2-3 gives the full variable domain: GAGVSQSPRYKVTKRGQDVALRCDPISGHVSLYWYRQALGQGPEFLTYFNYEAQQDKSGLPNDRFSAERPEGSISTLTIQRTEQRDSAMYRCASSLGPGGHTDTQYFGPGTRLTVL.

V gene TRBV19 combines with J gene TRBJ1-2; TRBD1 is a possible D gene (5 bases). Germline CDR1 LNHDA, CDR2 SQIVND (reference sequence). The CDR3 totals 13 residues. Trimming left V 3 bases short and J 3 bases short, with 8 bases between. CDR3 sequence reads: CASSIGRDYGYTF. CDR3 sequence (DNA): TGTGCCAGTAGTATCGGCAGGGACTATGGCTACACCTTC.

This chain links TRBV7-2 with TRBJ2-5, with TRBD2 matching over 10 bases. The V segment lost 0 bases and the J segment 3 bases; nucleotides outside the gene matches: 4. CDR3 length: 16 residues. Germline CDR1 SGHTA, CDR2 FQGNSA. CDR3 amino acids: CASSLAHLAGEETQYF. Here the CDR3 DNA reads TGTGCCAGCAGCTTAGCTCACCTAGCGGGGGAAGAGACCCAGTACTTC.

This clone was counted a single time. CDR3 residues: CASSLGRNNEKLFF. The CDR3 nucleotides are TGTGCCAGCAGCTTAGGCAGAAATAATGAAAAACTGTTTTTT. V is TRBV7-9 and J is TRBJ1-4; D gene ambiguous. Deletions cut 1 base from V and 4 bases from J, with 7 bases between. The CDR3 loop spans 14 amino acids. Germline V gene data show CDR1 as SEHNR and CDR2 as FQNEAQ (reference sequence).

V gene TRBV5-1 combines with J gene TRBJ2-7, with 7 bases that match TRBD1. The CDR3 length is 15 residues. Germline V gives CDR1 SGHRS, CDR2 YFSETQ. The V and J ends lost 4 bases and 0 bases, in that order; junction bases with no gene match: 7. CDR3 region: CASSVAGTASYEQYF. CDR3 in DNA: TGCGCCAGCAGCGTGGCCGGGACAGCCTCCTACGAGCAGTACTTC.

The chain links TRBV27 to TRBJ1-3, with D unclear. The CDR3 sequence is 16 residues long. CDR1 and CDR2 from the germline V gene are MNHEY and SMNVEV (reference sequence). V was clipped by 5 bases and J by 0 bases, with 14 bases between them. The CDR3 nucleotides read TGTGCCAGCAGTCCCTGGAGGGCCAGCTCTGGAAACACCATATATTTT. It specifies CASSPWRASSGNTIYF.

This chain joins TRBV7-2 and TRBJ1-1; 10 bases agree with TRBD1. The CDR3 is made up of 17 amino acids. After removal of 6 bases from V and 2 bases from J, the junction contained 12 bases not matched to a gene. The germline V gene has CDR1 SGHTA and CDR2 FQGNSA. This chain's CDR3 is CASSRDRGRGTNTEAFF. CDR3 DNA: TGTGCCAGCAGTCGAGACAGGGGGCGCGGCACTAACACTGAAGCTTTCTTT.

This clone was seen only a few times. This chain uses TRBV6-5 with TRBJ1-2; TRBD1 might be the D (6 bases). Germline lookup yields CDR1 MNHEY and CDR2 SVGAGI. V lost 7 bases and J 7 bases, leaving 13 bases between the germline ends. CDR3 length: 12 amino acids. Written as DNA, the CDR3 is TGTGCCAGCACTTGGGGGCGGGCTGGCTACACCTTC. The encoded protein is CASTWGRAGYTF.